Below, 11 T cell receptor beta chains from the same sample are listed, as sequenced in a study of T cell responses to AZD1222 COVID-19 vaccine. Repertoires were generated with immunoSEQ multiplex PCR, while TCRdb's copy carries only in-frame clones and drops some. The data show about 140,000 clones, 70% to 90% seen once. Source: peripheral blood, taken on day 0 of AZD1222 vaccination. These receptors all stem from an adult in good health.

V is TRBV7-9 and J is TRBJ2-1; D is possibly TRBD1 (6 bases). This CDR3 is built from 15 residues. V lost 3 bases, J lost 0 bases, and 9 bases lay in between. The V gene's germline CDR1 is SEHNR and CDR2 FQNEAQ (reference sequence). The CDR3 region has the DNA TGTGCCAGCAGCTTGGGGGCGGGCTCCTACAATGAGCAGTTCTTC. Translation gives CASSLGAGSYNEQFF.

Comments on this clone: Relative to the germline gene, one junction end is altered; a read error may explain this. V and J are TRBV18 and TRBJ2-2; 16 positions agree with TRBD2. Germline CDR1 is KGHSH and CDR2 is LQKENI. This CDR3 is built from 19 residues. The CDR3 sequence: CASFPRGLAGGPKTGELFF. The CDR3 DNA is TGTGCCAGCTTCCCCAGGGGACTAGCGGGAGGGCCGAAGACCGGGGAGCTGTTTTTT.

The genes are TRBV28 and TRBJ1-1; D possibly corresponds to TRBD1 (5 bases). Germline V CDR1 and CDR2: MDHEN, SYDVKM. This CDR3 is 12 amino acids long. Trimming removed 6 bases from V and 10 bases from J, with 15 bases in between. The CDR3 DNA is TGTGCCAGCAGCTTCTCGCAGGGTCGAGCTTTCTTT. Its translation: CASSFSQGRAFF.

This chain uses TRBV4-3 with TRBJ1-2, with D hard to call. CDR1 is LGHNA, CDR2 YSLEER, per germline. This CDR3 is built from 15 residues. Trimming took off 0 bases at V and 0 bases at J, with 8 bases between the two ends. The CDR3, as DNA: TGCGCCAGCAGCCAAGATTATGGGACTAACTATGGCTACACCTTC. Its translation: CASSQDYGTNYGYTF.

V and J are TRBV9 and TRBJ1-2; TRBD1 aligns across 11 bases. The CDR3 covers 19 residues. Germline-derived CDR1 and CDR2 are SGDLS and YYNGEE. V was pared by 3 bases and J by 2 bases, with 15 bases of the junction left unmatched. CDR3 protein: CASSASPTRDRGSNYGYTF. CDR3 coding DNA: TGTGCCAGCAGCGCTTCCCCCACCCGGGACAGGGGGTCCAACTATGGCTACACCTTC.

The chain recombines TRBV28 with TRBJ1-5; TRBD1 is a possible D gene (5 bases). Germline V gene sequence: CDR1 MDHEN, CDR2 SYDVKM. The CDR3 runs to 17 residues. V lost 6 bases and J 1 base, leaving 19 bases between the germline ends. In DNA, the CDR3 is TGTGCCAGCAGGAAGGCAGGGAGACGAAAAAGCAATCAGCCCCAGCATTTT. It yields the protein CASRKAGRRKSNQPQHF.

The V and J genes are TRBV30 and TRBJ1-5, with a possible D match to TRBD1 (5 bases). The CDR3 runs to 14 residues. Deletions cut 0 bases from V and 4 bases from J, with 10 bases between. CDR1 and CDR2 from the germline V gene are GTSNPN and SVGIG (reference sequence). The CDR3 loop is CAWSVRAGNQPQHF. CDR3 nucleotide sequence: TGTGCCTGGAGTGTACGTGCAGGGAATCAGCCCCAGCATTTT.

The chain joins TRBV30 to TRBJ2-7, with 11 bases lining up with TRBD2. Trimming took 4 bases from V and 1 from J; bases not matched to a gene: 6. Looked up from germline, CDR1 is GTSNPN and CDR2 is SVGIG (reference sequence). This CDR3 region has 15 residues. In DNA form, the CDR3 reads TGTGCCTGGACCCGACTAGCGGGGCGATCCTACGAGCAGTACTTC. This gives the protein CAWTRLAGRSYEQYF.

The rearrangement uses TRBV5-5 and TRBJ1-2, with a possible D match to TRBD1 (6 bases). The CDR3 loop spans 12 amino acids. Germline V lookup: CDR1 SGHKS, CDR2 YYEKEE (reference sequence). Trimming took 7 bases from V and 2 from J, leaving 9 bases between them. Written as DNA, the CDR3 is TGTGCCAGCGGCGACAGGAACTATGGCTACACCTTC. This gives the protein CASGDRNYGYTF.

The chain is built from TRBV10-3 and TRBJ1-1; D gene unclear. This CDR3 contains 14 residues. Deletions cut 0 bases from V and 4 bases from J, with 9 bases between. Germline assignment: CDR1 ENHRY and CDR2 SYGVKD. The CDR3 protein is CAISESWGSTEAFF. CDR3 DNA: TGTGCCATCAGTGAGTCATGGGGTAGCACTGAAGCTTTCTTT.

The chain joins TRBV2 to TRBJ1-2; 8 bases line up with TRBD1. The CDR3 runs to 15 residues. The junction had 10 bases not matched to a gene; V was cut back by 6 bases and J by 4 bases. The germline V gene encodes CDR1 SNHLY and CDR2 FYNNEI. The CDR3 DNA reads TGTGCCAGCAGATCGAACAGGGGGAAGATCTATGGCTACACCTTC. Its translation is CASRSNRGKIYGYTF.